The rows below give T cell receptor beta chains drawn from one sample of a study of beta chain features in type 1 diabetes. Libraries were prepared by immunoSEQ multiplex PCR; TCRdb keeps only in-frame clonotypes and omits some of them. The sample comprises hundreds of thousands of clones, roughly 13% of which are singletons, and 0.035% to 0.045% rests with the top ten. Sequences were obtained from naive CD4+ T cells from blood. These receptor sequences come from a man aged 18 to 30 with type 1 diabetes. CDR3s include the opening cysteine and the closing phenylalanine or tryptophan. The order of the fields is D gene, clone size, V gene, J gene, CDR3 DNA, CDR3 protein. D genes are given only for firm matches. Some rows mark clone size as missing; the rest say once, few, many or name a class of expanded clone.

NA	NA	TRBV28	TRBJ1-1	TGTGCCAGCAGTTTGGGCCGTGAAGCTTTCTTT	CASSLGREAFF
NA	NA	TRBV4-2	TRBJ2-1	TGTGCCAGCAGCCAAGGAGTGGTAGCGGCCTCCTACAATGAGCAGTTCTTC	CASSQGVVAASYNEQFF
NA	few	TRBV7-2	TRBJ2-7	TGTGCCAGCAGCTTTCAATATTCAATCAGCGAGCAGTACTTC	CASSFQYSISEQYF
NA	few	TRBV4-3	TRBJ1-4	TGCGCCAGCAGCCATCAGGAAACTATAGAAAAACTGTTTTTT	CASSHQETIEKLFF
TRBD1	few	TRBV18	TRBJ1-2	TGTGCCAGCTCAGGACAGGGGGTATATGGCTACACCTTC	CASSGQGVYGYTF
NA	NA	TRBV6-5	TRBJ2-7	TGTGCCAGCAGTTACTCCACTGAGACGGCCTACGAGCAGTACTTC	CASSYSTETAYEQYF
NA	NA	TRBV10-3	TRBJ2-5	TGTGCCATCAGTCCTCAGGGGAGAGAGACCCAGTACTTC	CAISPQGRETQYF
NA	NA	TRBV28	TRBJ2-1	TGTGCCACAAGGGACGGAATGACCTACAATGAGCAGTTCTTC	CATRDGMTYNEQFF
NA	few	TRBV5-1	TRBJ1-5	TGCGCCAGCAGCAAAGAGGTGGATCAGCCCCAGCATTTT	CASSKEVDQPQHF
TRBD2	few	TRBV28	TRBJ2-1	TGTGCCAGCAGCCGGACTAGCGGGACGGAGCAGTTCTTC	CASSRTSGTEQFF
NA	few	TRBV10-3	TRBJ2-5	TGTGCCATCAATGGCGGTGTTACGGAGACCCAGTACTTC	CAINGGVTETQYF
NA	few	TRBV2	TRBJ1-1	TGTGCCAGCAGTGAAGATATCGGGCGTTCAACTTTCTTT	CASSEDIGRSTFF
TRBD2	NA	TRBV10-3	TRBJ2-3	TGTGCCATCAGTGAGTCGGGGACTAGGCCCACAGATACGCAGTATTTT	CAISESGTRPTDTQYF
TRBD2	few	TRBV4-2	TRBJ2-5	TGTGCCAGCAGCCAAGCACAAAGCGGGAAGGAGACCCAGTACTTC	CASSQAQSGKETQYF
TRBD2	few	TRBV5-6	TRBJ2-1	TGTGCCAGCATCGCGGGACTAGCGGGATTCTATGAGCAGTTCTTC	CASIAGLAGFYEQFF
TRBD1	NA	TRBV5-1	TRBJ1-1	TGCGCCAGCAGCTTGGTCTACAGGGGTGTGAACACTGAAGCTTTCTTT	CASSLVYRGVNTEAFF
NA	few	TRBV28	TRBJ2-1	TGTGCCAGCAGTTTAGGTCAGTCCGTGGGTGAGCAGTTCTTC	CASSLGQSVGEQFF
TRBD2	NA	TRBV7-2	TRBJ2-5	TGTGCCAGCAGCGGGACTAGCGGGTACCAAGAGACCCAGTACTTC	CASSGTSGYQETQYF
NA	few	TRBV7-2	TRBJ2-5	TGTGCCAGCAGCTTAAGACCAAGAGGGACCCAGTACTTC	CASSLRPRGTQYF
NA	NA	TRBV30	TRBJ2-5	TGTGCCTGGAGGACCCAAGAGACCCAGTACTTC	CAWRTQETQYF
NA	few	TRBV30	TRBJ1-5	TGTGCCTGGAGTGCCGGACAGAGCAATCAGCCCCAGCATTTT	CAWSAGQSNQPQHF
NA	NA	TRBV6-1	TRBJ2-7	TGTGCCAGCAGTGAAGGACTTGGGGCCTCCTACGAGCAGTACTTC	CASSEGLGASYEQYF
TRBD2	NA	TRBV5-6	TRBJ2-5	TGTGCCAGCAGCTTGGTAGGCGGCGGGGGCCAAGAGACCCAGTACTTC	CASSLVGGGGQETQYF
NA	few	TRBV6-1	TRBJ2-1	TGTGCCAGCAGTGGCCACCTGGGGACACAGCTACTAAATGAGCAGTTCTTC	CASSGHLGTQLLNEQFF
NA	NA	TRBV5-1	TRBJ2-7	TGCGCCAGCAGCTTGACCGGGACGGTGGTCTCCTACGAGCAGTACTTC	CASSLTGTVVSYEQYF
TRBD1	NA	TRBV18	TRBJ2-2	TGTGCCAGCTCACTGGGACAGGAGTACACCGGGGAGCTGTTTTTT	CASSLGQEYTGELFF
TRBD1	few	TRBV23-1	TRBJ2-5	TGCGCCAGCAGTCAACCGGGACAGGGGAAAGGAGAGACCCAGTACTTC	CASSQPGQGKGETQYF
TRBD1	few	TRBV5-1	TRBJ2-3	TGCGCCAGCAGCTTGACGGGACAGACCACAGATACGCAGTATTTT	CASSLTGQTTDTQYF
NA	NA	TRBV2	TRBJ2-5	TGTGCCAGCACCGAAGACGTCGTAGGGGCCCAGTACTTC	CASTEDVVGAQYF